This T cell receptor (beta chain) appears in the sequencing data of a study of T cell responses to AZD1222 COVID-19 vaccine. Produced via immunoSEQ multiplex PCR; TCRdb's table is partial and in-frame only. The sample contains some 130,000 clones, 75% to 95% of which appear only once. The study pooled second doses at about 4 or about 12 weeks. The study, taken as a whole, reports: White British people made up most donors, females outnumbered males, and clonal diversity was possibly underestimated. Repertoire sampling happened only post peak T cell response.

With regard to this clone: Its antigen is not identified.

The sequence was obtained from an adult who received the AZD1222 COVID-19 vaccine. This specimen consisted of peripheral blood, obtained 28 days after the second AZD1222 dose.

The CDR3 DNA follows: TGTGCCAGCAGCAAAGGGGGGGACAGGGGAAACACCATATATTTT. It translates to CASSKGGDRGNTIYF. The chain has TRBV5-5 and TRBJ1-3; 8 bases fit TRBD1. J gave up 4 bases and V 4 bases, and 7 bases lay outside the gene matches. CDR3 length: 15 residues. Germline V gene data show CDR1 as SGHKS and CDR2 as YYEKEE (reference sequence).